These 21 T cell receptor beta chains were sequenced from one sample in a study of blood T cells in healthy people across ages. Together with a sample-barcoded 5' primer, a J-beta primer mix was included in a second PCR lasting about 6 to 11 cycles. TCRdb re-derived calls from the 5' RACE reads in MiXCR, one entry per CDR3 protein. The sample holds over 950,000 distinct CDR3 sequences, roughly 51% seen once. The sample taken for sequencing was blood. The receptors originated from a woman aged 55-69 years in good health.

The chain combines TRBV14 with TRBJ2-1; a possible D gene is TRBD2 (5 bases). Germline loops: CDR1 SGHDN, CDR2 FVKESK. V gave up 4 bases and J gave up 0 bases, with 19 bases separating them. The CDR3 is 18 residues long. The CDR3 coding sequence is TGTGCCAGCAGCCTATTAGTGCACCGGGGAACCTCCTACAATGAGCAGTTCTTC. This sequence encodes CASSLLVHRGTSYNEQFF.

The rearrangement uses TRBV12-3 or TRBV12-4 and TRBJ1-1, with D hard to call. This CDR3 contains 13 residues. V shed 5 bases and J shed 5 bases, with 12 bases lying between them. This chain's CDR3 is CASSKRDKTEAFF. The CDR3 region has the DNA TGTGCCAGCAGTAAAAGGGATAAGACTGAAGCTTTCTTT.

This clonotype was recorded a few times. The chain links TRBV20-1 to TRBJ2-5; 10 bases align to TRBD2. CDR3 size: 16 residues. Trimming removed 0 bases from V and 2 bases from J; junction bases left unmatched: 6. Germline V gene sequence: CDR1 DFQATT, CDR2 SNEGSKA (reference sequence). The CDR3 coding sequence is TGCAGTGCTAGAGACCTTCTAGCGGGGGATCAAGAGACCCAGTACTTC. Translation: CSARDLLAGDQETQYF.

V gene TRBV12-3 or TRBV12-4 combines with J gene TRBJ1-6; D unclear. The CDR3 totals 15 residues. Trimming cost V 3 bases and J 7 bases, with 13 bases left between them. CDR3 protein: CASSLFGQVNSPLHF. The DNA of the CDR3 is TGTGCCAGCAGTTTGTTCGGGCAGGTGAATTCACCCCTCCACTTT.

The chain is built from TRBV28 and TRBJ2-5; D may match TRBD1 or TRBD2 (6 bases each). Gene TRBJ2-7 matches the end of the DNA better, so the J call may be wrong. The CDR3 spans 12 residues. The germline CDR1 and CDR2 sequences are MDHEN and SYDVKM. Written as DNA, the CDR3 is TGTGCCAGCAAGGAGGGGGAGTACGAGCAGTACTTC. Translation gives CASKEGEYEQYF.

The chain carries TRBV6-6 and TRBJ2-5; 7 bases are a match to TRBD1. Germline V gives CDR1 MNHNY, CDR2 SVGAGI (reference sequence). V lost 5 bases and J lost 2; bases outside the gene matches: 5. The CDR3 length is 14 residues. CDR3 sequence reads: CASSGPGQQETQYF. The CDR3 DNA follows: TGTGCCAGCAGTGGTCCGGGACAGCAAGAGACCCAGTACTTC.

This clonotype was recorded a few times. The chain carries TRBV18 and TRBJ2-7; D might be TRBD1 (5 bases). The CDR3 runs to 14 residues. Trimming left V 3 bases short and J 2 bases short, with 11 bases between. Germline V gives CDR1 KGHSH, CDR2 LQKENI. CDR3 region: CASSPDRTTYEQYF. Written as DNA, the CDR3 is TGTGCCAGCTCACCGGACCGGACAACCTACGAGCAGTACTTC.

This clonotype was seen a few times. The genes are TRBV7-7 and TRBJ2-7; D may be TRBD2 (5 bases). Germline V gene sequence: CDR1 SSHAT, CDR2 FNYEAQ (reference sequence). The CDR3 has 15 residues. The V gene lost 0 bases and the J gene lost 2 bases, with 11 bases spanning the gap. CDR3 in DNA: TGTGCCAGCAGCTTAGCGGTTAGCGAAGCCTACGAGCAGTACTTC. Translating it yields CASSLAVSEAYEQYF. Using reference TRBV7-7 and TRBJ2-7 for the parts outside the CDR3, the full variable domain is GAGVSQSPRYKVTKRGQDVTLRCDPISSHATLYWYQQALGQGPEFLTYFNYEAQPDKSGLPSDRFSAERPEGSISTLTIQRTEQRDSAMYRCASSLAVSEAYEQYFGPGTRLTVT.

The CDR3 DNA follows: TGTGCCAGCAGAATTACCGGGACACCTCGGGATGGCTACACCTTC. Its translation is CASRITGTPRDGYTF. This chain links TRBV2 with TRBJ1-2; TRBD1 is a possible D gene (6 bases). V shed 6 bases and J shed 6 bases, with 20 bases lying between them. This CDR3 contains 15 residues. CDR1 is SNHLY, CDR2 FYNNEI, per germline.

On this clonotype: One end of the junction does not line up with germline, which may come from a read error. The CDR3 DNA reads TGTGCCACCAGCATAAGTCGACTAGCGGGGGACTCTAGGGCCAACGTCCTGACTTTC. It is translated as CATSISRLAGDSRANVLTF. This chain links TRBV15 with TRBJ2-6; 12 bases match TRBD2. This CDR3 has 19 residues. Germline assignment: CDR1 LNHNV and CDR2 YYDKDF (reference sequence).

The gene calls are TRBV9 and TRBJ2-5; D may be TRBD1 (6 bases). The CDR3 runs 15 residues. Trimming cost V 4 bases and J 7 bases, with 20 bases left between them. Germline V gene sequence: CDR1 SGDLS, CDR2 YYNGEE. CDR3 amino acids: CASSPGGTGTWTQYF. CDR3 sequence (DNA): TGTGCCAGCAGCCCAGGCGGAACAGGGACCTGGACCCAGTACTTC.

This clonotype was seen a handful of times. The chain joins TRBV12-3 or TRBV12-4 to TRBJ2-3; 9 bases align to TRBD2. Germline trimming cut 7 bases from V and 2 bases from J; bases unmatched to any gene: 7. The CDR3 has 15 amino acids. DNA of the CDR3: TGTGCCAGCACCTCCGGCGGGAGGGTCACAGATACGCAGTATTTT. This translates into CASTSGGRVTDTQYF.

The chain recombines TRBV11-1 with TRBJ1-1; D possibly corresponds to TRBD1 (5 bases). This CDR3 is built from 14 residues. V shed 9 bases and J shed 6 bases, with 20 bases lying between them. CDR1 is SGHAT and CDR2 is FQDESV in the germline V gene (reference sequence). In DNA, the CDR3 is TGTGCCAGTTCACTTCAACGAGTGGGGCCTGAAGCTTTCTTT. It encodes CASSLQRVGPEAFF.

The chain carries TRBV2 and TRBJ2-1, with 7 bases lining up with TRBD2. Germline-derived CDR1 and CDR2 are SNHLY and FYNNEI. Trimming at V came to 7 bases and at J to 0 bases, leaving 15 bases not matched to a gene. The CDR3 extends over 18 amino acids. CDR3 region: CASKLQLAASHSYNEQFF. CDR3 nucleotide sequence: TGTGCCAGCAAGCTCCAGCTAGCGGCCTCCCACTCCTACAATGAGCAGTTCTTC. The full variable domain, rest sourced from reference TRBV2 and TRBJ2-1, is EPEVTQTPSHQVTQMGQEVILRCVPISNHLYFYWYRQILGQKVEFLVSFYNNEISEKSEIFDDQFSVERPDGSNFTLKIRSTKLEDSAMYFCASKLQLAASHSYNEQFFGPGTRLTVL.

V and J are TRBV28 and TRBJ2-1, with D tentatively TRBD1 (6 bases). The J call may not be correct, given that the DNA end is closer to TRBJ2-7. From germline, CDR1 is MDHEN and CDR2 SYDVKM. This CDR3 is built from 16 residues. The CDR3 here is CASSLGGRTGTYEQYF. CDR3 coding DNA: TGTGCCAGCAGTTTAGGGGGCAGGACGGGAACCTACGAGCAGTACTTC.

A word on this clonotype: An end of the junction differs from the germline gene, which may be a read error. The V gene is TRBV6-5, the J gene TRBJ2-3, with 9 bases aligning to TRBD1. Germline V gives CDR1 MNHEY, CDR2 SVGAGI. The CDR3 loop spans 20 amino acids. In DNA form, the CDR3 reads TGCGCCAGCAGTTCGCTATCACGAACCGGGACAGGGATTAGCACAGATACGCAGTATTTT. It yields the protein CASSSLSRTGTGISTDTQYF.

This clonotype has a single count. One junction end does not reproduce the germline sequence, and a read error may be involved. The chain has TRBV11-2 and TRBJ2-7; TRBD2 is a possible D gene (6 bases). Germline values: CDR1 SGHAT, CDR2 FQNNGV. This CDR3 spans 16 amino acids. CDR3 coding DNA: TGTGCCAGCAGCTTAGACCTGGCGGGGATCTCCTACGAGCGGTACTTC. Encoded protein: CASSLDLAGISYERYF.

The rearrangement links TRBV4-1 to TRBJ2-1; 9 bases match TRBD2. With 2 bases clipped from V and 9 bases from J, the junction kept 17 bases outside the gene matches. Germline CDR1 is MGHRA and CDR2 is YSYEKL. The CDR3 contains 18 residues. The CDR3 nucleotides read TGCGCCAGCAGCCAACTTCCGGGACTAGCTGCCTTAGGCGGTGAGCAGTTCTTC. Protein sequence: CASSQLPGLAALGGEQFF.

In this sample, this clonotype turned up a few times. The CDR3 loop is CASSPSPLGRPQETQYF. CDR3 in DNA: TGTGCCAGCAGCCCCTCCCCCTTAGGACGGCCCCAAGAGACCCAGTACTTC. J is TRBJ2-5 and V is TRBV28; no reliable D call. V lost 6 bases to trimming and J lost 1 base, with 21 bases between them. Germline V gives CDR1 MDHEN, CDR2 SYDVKM. The CDR3 spans 17 residues.

This chain joins TRBV27 and TRBJ2-3, with 7 bases identical to TRBD1. The germline gives CDR1 MNHEY, CDR2 SMNVEV (reference sequence). V dropped 5 bases and J dropped 2; count of bases not matched to a gene: 10. CDR3 size: 16 residues. As DNA, the CDR3 is TGTGCCAGCAGTACGTCTTGGACAGGTCCCACAGATACGCAGTATTTT. It encodes CASSTSWTGPTDTQYF.

The V and J genes are TRBV12-3 or TRBV12-4 and TRBJ2-2; 8 bases are shared with TRBD2. Unmatched junction bases numbered 14, after V lost 6 bases and J lost 2 bases. This CDR3 contains 18 residues. The CDR3 DNA follows: TGTGCCAGCAGCGCCGTCAGAGGGGGACTAGGAAACACCGGGGAGCTGTTTTTT. Protein: CASSAVRGGLGNTGELFF.